What follows is one TCR beta chain and its context. Its target is unknown. Between the trimmed V and J ends, which lost 4 bases and 3 bases, there was a span of 9 bases. In germline, CDR1 is SGHTA, CDR2 FQGTGA. The CDR3 runs to 13 residues. The entry originates in a study of circulating and synovial CD4+ cells in juvenile arthritis. General study results and limits: Bulk blood CD4 samples held at least an order of magnitude more or fewer genomes than CPL. Diversity here was lower than in bulk blood CD4 cells. Compared with bulk blood, circulating pathogenic-like lymphocytes shared substantially more CDR3 sequences with synovial T cells.

Some clones are missing from TCRdb's copy, which holds only in-frame ones; the method was immunoSEQ multiplex PCR. Of tens of thousands of clones listed, roughly 96% were seen once; the top ten hold 0.68%. Sequenced samples came from active juvenile idiopathic arthritis patients. The V gene is TRBV7-3, the J gene TRBJ1-1; D is ambiguous. The TCR sequence derives from a human donor with juvenile idiopathic arthritis. Specimen: CD4+ T cells from blood. CDR3 loop: CASSSYPDTEAFF. The CDR3 DNA follows: TGTGCCAGCAGCTCGTACCCAGACACTGAAGCTTTCTTT.